These 8 T cell receptor beta chains were sequenced from one sample in a study of CD8+CD57+ T cells in acquired aplastic anemia. The patients chosen for sequencing had shown expansion of CD8+CD57+ cells (detected by flow cytometry). The study profiled TCR beta VDJ and CDR3 using genomic DNA as template. TCRdb redid the calling of the reads with MiXCR, one entry per CDR3 protein. The sample carries roughly 260,000 distinct CDR3 sequences, around half recorded once. Specimen: sorted CD4+, CD8+, or CD8+CD57+ T cells (not recorded which) from PBMCs. The receptor source for this set is a human donor with aplastic anemia.

The table lists this clonotype with many counts. At one of its ends the junction is not consistent with the germline gene, which may arise from a read error. CDR3 sequence (DNA): TGTGCTAGCAGCGCGGGACACCACTCTGGAAACACCATATATTTT. Protein: CASSAGHHSGNTIYF. The chain joins TRBV7-7 to TRBJ1-3, with TRBD1 as a possible D gene (6 bases). The CDR3 is made up of 15 amino acids. Per the germline V gene, CDR1 is SSHAT and CDR2 is FNYEAQ (reference sequence).

In the case of this clonotype: This may arise from a read error, as a much more abundant clone is one base away. The chain employs TRBV11-1 and TRBJ2-7; D perhaps matches TRBD1 (5 bases). The CDR3 is 13 amino acids. V lost 5 bases, J lost 2 bases, and 10 bases lay in between. Looked up from germline, CDR1 is SGHAT and CDR2 is FQDESV (reference sequence). CDR3 in amino acids: CASSPAGPYEQYF. Here the CDR3 DNA reads TGTGCCAGCAGCCCCGCAGGGCCCTACGAGCAGTACTTC.

This chain joins TRBV24-1 and TRBJ1-2; D gene unclear. This CDR3 spans 13 amino acids. Trimming stripped 2 bases from V and 6 bases from J, with 9 bases between. Germline CDR1 reads KGHDR; CDR2 reads SFDVKD. The CDR3 DNA sequence: TGTGCCACCAGTGATTCGGACCTGGATGGCTACACCTTC. Its translation is CATSDSDLDGYTF.

The J gene is TRBJ1-5, the V gene TRBV15; D unresolved. The CDR3 runs 13 residues. Germline V CDR1 and CDR2: LNHNV, YYDKDF (reference sequence). V dropped 6 bases and J dropped 4 bases, with 10 bases sitting between them. CDR3 residues: CATRKGGNQPQHF. In nucleotides, the CDR3 is TGTGCCACCAGGAAGGGTGGTAATCAGCCCCAGCATTTT.

This clonotype showed up just once. The CDR3 does not close with the conserved phenylalanine or tryptophan, likely indicating a read error. This chain links TRBV25-1 with TRBJ1-6; D ambiguous. Germline CDR1 and CDR2: MGHDK and SYGVNS. CDR3 length: 17 amino acids. CDR3 amino acids: CASSDSSGLGFNSPLHL. The CDR3 bases are TGCGCCAGCAGTGACTCCAGTGGGCTGGGCTTTAATTCACCCCTCCACCTT.

This clonotype was seen more than once but under ten times. The chain links TRBV7-8 to TRBJ2-7, with 10 bases that match TRBD1. With 5 bases clipped from V and 5 bases from J, the junction kept 9 bases outside the gene matches. CDR1 and CDR2 (germline): SGHVS, FQNEAQ. The CDR3 contains 15 residues. CDR3 loop: CASSPFGQGVDEQYF. The CDR3 DNA reads as TGTGCCAGCAGCCCCTTCGGACAGGGGGTCGACGAGCAGTACTTC. Full variable domain (missing parts from reference TRBV7-8 and TRBJ2-7): GAGVSQSPRYKVAKRGQDVALRCDPISGHVSLFWYQQALGQGPEFLTYFQNEAQLDKSGLPSDRFFAERPEGSVSTLKIQRTQQEDSAVYLCASSPFGQGVDEQYFGPGTRLTVT.

The V gene is TRBV4-1, the J gene TRBJ2-1; 7 positions match TRBD1. This CDR3 has 17 residues. Germline V gene data show CDR1 as MGHRA and CDR2 as YSYEKL. V lost 0 bases and J lost 0; bases outside the gene matches: 5. The CDR3 sequence: CASSQDPGGSSYNEQFF. In DNA form, the CDR3 reads TGCGCCAGCAGCCAAGATCCAGGGGGTTCCTCCTACAATGAGCAGTTCTTC.

This clonotype was counted many times. J is TRBJ1-2 and V is TRBV4-1; D gene uncertain. From germline, CDR1 is MGHRA and CDR2 YSYEKL. The length of the CDR3 is 13 residues. Trimming stripped 0 bases from V and 8 bases from J, with 10 bases between. The CDR3 coding sequence is TGCGCCAGCAGCCAAGATTCCGGGTCGGGCTACACCTTC. Translation gives CASSQDSGSGYTF.